The entry below describes one TCR beta chain. Its antigen is unidentified. The data originate from a study of B cell selection in AIRE deficiency. Sorted regulatory T cells were CD4-positive, CD25-high and CD127-low or negative. The repertoire was sequenced with immunoSEQ multiplex PCR; TCRdb's copy has only in-frame clones and lacks some. Here the sample spans over 15,000 clones, about 92% being singletons. V gave up 2 bases and J gave up 4 bases, with 8 bases separating them. Per the germline V gene, CDR1 is LNHDA and CDR2 is SQIVND (reference sequence). The CDR3 runs to 13 residues. Study observations and caveats: Shared Treg sequences had shorter CDR3s, biased toward rearrangements with few non-templated insertions.

Source material: CD4+CD25+ Tregs sorted from PBMCs. The receptor's source is a human donor in good health. V gene TRBV19 combines with J gene TRBJ1-2; D is undetermined. In DNA, the CDR3 is TGTGCCAGTAGTATAAAACAGTTCTATGGCTACACCTTC. Translation gives CASSIKQFYGYTF.